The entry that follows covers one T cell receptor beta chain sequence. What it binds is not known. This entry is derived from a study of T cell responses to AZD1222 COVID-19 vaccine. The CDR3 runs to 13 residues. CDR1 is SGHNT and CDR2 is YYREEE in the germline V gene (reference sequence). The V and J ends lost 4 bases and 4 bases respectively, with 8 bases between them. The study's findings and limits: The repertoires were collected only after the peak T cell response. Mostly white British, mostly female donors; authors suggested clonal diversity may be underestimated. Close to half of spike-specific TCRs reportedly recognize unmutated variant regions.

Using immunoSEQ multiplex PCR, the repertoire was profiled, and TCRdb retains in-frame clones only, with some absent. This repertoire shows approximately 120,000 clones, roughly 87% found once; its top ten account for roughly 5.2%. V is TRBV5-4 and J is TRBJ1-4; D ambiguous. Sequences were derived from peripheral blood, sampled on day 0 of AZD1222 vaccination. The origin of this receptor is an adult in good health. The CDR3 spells CASSLYNNEKLFF. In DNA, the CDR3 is TGTGCCAGCAGCCTGTATAATAATGAAAAACTGTTTTTT.